A single sample gave rise to the 24 T cell receptor beta chains below, sequenced in a study of T cells in Graves' hyperthyroidism and ophthalmopathy. Template material for amplifying TCR beta CDR3 regions consisted of RNA transcripts. Researchers ran a first-round RT-PCR on the TCR CDR3 using the HTBI primer set. Each CDR3 protein gets one entry after TCRdb re-called the multiplex PCR reads with MiXCR. The table has a few hundred thousand distinct CDR3 sequences, around 25% seen once; the top ten hold roughly 80%. The specimen sequenced was blood. These receptors were obtained from a middle-aged man with Graves' hyperthyroidism.

This chain connects TRBV11-2 to TRBJ2-7; unclear D gene. The CDR3 has 15 residues. V was clipped by 5 bases and J by 3 bases, with 17 bases between them. CDR1 is SGHAT, CDR2 FQNNGV, per germline. The CDR3: CASSIPVTSDYEQYF. The CDR3 bases are TGTGCCAGCAGCATTCCCGTAACCTCGGACTACGAGCAGTACTTC.

This clonotype occurred many times. The chain links TRBV28 to TRBJ2-7, with D perhaps TRBD2 (5 bases). CDR1 is MDHEN, CDR2 SYDVKM, per germline. Trimming cost V 5 bases and J 0 bases, with 11 bases left between them. This CDR3 is 14 amino acids long. The CDR3 loop is CASSAGGPSYEQYF. The CDR3, as DNA: TGTGCCAGCAGTGCAGGAGGTCCCTCCTACGAGCAGTACTTC.

In its sample, this clonotype was seen a few times. V is TRBV13 and J is TRBJ1-1; a weak D match, TRBD1 (6 bases). The V end was cut by 3 bases, the J end by 5 bases, with 13 bases between. This CDR3 has 14 residues. Germline lookup yields CDR1 PRHDT and CDR2 FYEKMQ (reference sequence). DNA of the CDR3: TGTGCCAGCAGCTTTGCAAGAAGGGGGACTGAAGCTTTCTTT. Amino acid sequence: CASSFARRGTEAFF.

This clonotype was recorded at least ten times. The genes are TRBV5-1 and TRBJ2-3, with 10 bases fitting TRBD2. Trimming removed 4 bases from V and 4 bases from J; junction bases left unmatched: 3. Germline assignment: CDR1 SGHRS and CDR2 YFSETQ. This CDR3 spans 14 amino acids. CDR3 DNA sequence: TGCGCCAGCAGCGAGCGGGAGGGGGCAGATACGCAGTATTTT. Translated, it gives CASSEREGADTQYF.

This clonotype was seen ten or more times. The CDR3 nucleotides are TGTGCCAGCAGTGATGAGCGGGGTGGGACTTTCTTT. Its protein product is CASSDERGGTFF. The rearrangement joins TRBV2 to TRBJ1-1; D ambiguous. V gave up 3 bases and J gave up 12 bases, with 14 bases separating them. Germline CDR1 SNHLY, CDR2 FYNNEI. There are 12 residues in the CDR3. The whole variable domain, remainder taken from reference TRBV2 and TRBJ1-1, is EPEVTQTPSHQVTQMGQEVILRCVPISNHLYFYWYRQILGQKVEFLVSFYNNEISEKSEIFDDQFSVERPDGSNFTLKIRSTKLEDSAMYFCASSDERGGTFFGQGTRLTVV.

The rearrangement links TRBV6-1 to TRBJ1-6; TRBD1 agrees at 10 bases. The V segment lost 6 bases and the J segment 7 bases; nucleotides outside the gene matches: 6. CDR3 size: 15 residues. Germline values: CDR1 MNHNS, CDR2 SASEGT. The CDR3 sequence is CASRMGQGWNSPLHF. For the CDR3, the DNA is TGTGCCAGCAGAATGGGACAGGGGTGGAATTCACCCCTCCACTTT.

In DNA form, the CDR3 reads TGCAGTGCTAGAGATTTGGTGAGCTCCTACAATGAGCAGTTCTTC. The encoded protein is CSARDLVSSYNEQFF. V gene TRBV20-1 combines with J gene TRBJ2-1, with D uncertain. CDR3 length: 15 residues. Germline lookup yields CDR1 DFQATT and CDR2 SNEGSKA (reference sequence). The V end lost 0 bases, the J end lost 0 bases, and 9 bases lay between the germline ends.

This clonotype was seen only a few times. The rearrangement links TRBV5-1 to TRBJ2-3; the match to TRBD2 covers 7 bases. Germline-derived CDR1 and CDR2 are SGHRS and YFSETQ. The V segment lost 4 bases and the J segment 10 bases; nucleotides outside the gene matches: 6. The CDR3 has 12 amino acids. The CDR3 protein is CASSPLAPPQYF. The CDR3 DNA reads as TGCGCCAGCAGCCCACTAGCGCCCCCGCAGTATTTT.

This chain joins TRBV27 and TRBJ1-5, with D tentatively TRBD1 (5 bases). The CDR3 is 13 amino acids. Germline V CDR1 and CDR2: MNHEY, SMNVEV (reference sequence). Trimming took off 1 base at V and 5 bases at J, with 6 bases between the two ends. The CDR3, as DNA: TGTGCCAGCAGTTTATTGGGGGATCAGCCCCAGCATTTT. Translation: CASSLLGDQPQHF.

This clonotype was found many times. CDR3 in amino acids: CASSPNKETQYF. The CDR3 DNA follows: TGTGCCAGCTCACCAAATAAAGAGACCCAGTACTTC. The chain links TRBV18 to TRBJ2-5, with unresolved D. Germline V lookup: CDR1 KGHSH, CDR2 LQKENI. The CDR3 consists of 12 residues. V gave up 2 bases and J gave up 3 bases, with 4 bases separating them.

This clonotype was observed a handful of times. The chain combines TRBV5-4 with TRBJ2-5, with 7 bases aligning to TRBD1. CDR3 length: 15 amino acids. V trimming: 3 bases; J trimming: 4 bases; junction bases outside the gene matches: 9. CDR1 and CDR2 from the germline V gene are SGHNT and YYREEE (reference sequence). CDR3 DNA sequence: TGTGCCAGCAGCTCGACAGGGCGGGTAGGAGAGACCCAGTACTTC. Protein: CASSSTGRVGETQYF.

This chain connects TRBV19 to TRBJ2-4, with 8 bases lining up with TRBD1. Germline CDR1 and CDR2: LNHDA and SQIVND (reference sequence). This CDR3 has 14 amino acids. The ends lost 3 bases at V and 3 bases at J; junction bases unmatched: 1. CDR3: CASSIGTGKNIQYF. The CDR3 DNA sequence: TGTGCCAGTAGTATCGGGACAGGCAAAAACATTCAGTACTTC.

This clonotype was observed a few times. V is TRBV28 and J is TRBJ2-7; no firm D call. The V gene lost 3 bases and the J gene lost 3 bases, with 12 bases spanning the gap. The CDR3 has 14 residues. Germline values: CDR1 MDHEN, CDR2 SYDVKM. CDR3 nucleotide sequence: TGTGCCAGCAGTTTCCGAAAAACACTCTACGAGCAGTACTTC. Translated: CASSFRKTLYEQYF.

The rearrangement joins TRBV11-2 to TRBJ2-2, with D maybe TRBD1 (5 bases). CDR3 length: 16 residues. Germline V CDR1 and CDR2: SGHAT, FQNNGV. The V gene lost 0 bases and the J gene lost 5 bases, with 13 bases spanning the gap. The CDR3 here is CASSLEAGKRTGELFF. CDR3 nucleotides: TGTGCCAGCAGCTTAGAAGCAGGGAAGAGAACCGGGGAGCTGTTTTTT.

This clonotype appeared a few times. The V call is TRBV7-9, the J call TRBJ2-3; the match to TRBD2 covers 8 bases. Germline CDR1 and CDR2: SEHNR and FQNEAQ (reference sequence). V lost 4 bases to trimming and J lost 5 bases; unmatched junction nucleotides: 11. The CDR3 is made up of 16 amino acids. CDR3 DNA sequence: TGTGCCAGCAGCTCATATAGCGGGATTTCCGGAGATACGCAGTATTTT. Encoded protein: CASSSYSGISGDTQYF.

The chain carries TRBV15 and TRBJ2-1, with 7 nucleotides matching TRBD2. V trimming: 1 base; J trimming: 1 base; junction bases outside the gene matches: 7. Germline V lookup: CDR1 LNHNV, CDR2 YYDKDF (reference sequence). This CDR3 region has 17 residues. CDR3 sequence: CATSRGWGGRSYNEQFF. The CDR3, as DNA: TGTGCCACCAGCAGAGGGTGGGGCGGGAGATCCTACAATGAGCAGTTCTTC.

The chain has TRBV9 and TRBJ2-1; 8 bases are shared with TRBD2. CDR1 is SGDLS, CDR2 YYNGEE, per germline. The V segment lost 0 bases and the J segment 6 bases; nucleotides outside the gene matches: 5. This CDR3 is 15 amino acids long. The CDR3 DNA sequence: TGTGCCAGCAGCGTAGACGGGAGGGCCGCCAATGAGCAGTTCTTC. Translated: CASSVDGRAANEQFF.

This clonotype was seen many times. The V gene is TRBV6-5, the J gene TRBJ2-5; the match to TRBD2 covers 7 bases. The V segment lost 0 bases and the J segment 5 bases; nucleotides outside the gene matches: 9. The V gene's germline CDR1 is MNHEY and CDR2 SVGAGI. The CDR3 is 16 residues long. The chain's CDR3 is CASSYSARETWETQYF. The CDR3, as DNA: TGTGCCAGCAGTTACTCGGCGCGGGAGACGTGGGAGACCCAGTACTTC.

V gene TRBV7-2 combines with J gene TRBJ2-7, with 10 nucleotides matching TRBD2. Trimming removed 4 bases from V and 1 base from J; junction bases left unmatched: 13. The CDR3 runs to 18 residues. The germline V gene encodes CDR1 SGHTA and CDR2 FQGNSA. The CDR3 reads CASSWWASGSRGSYEQYF. In DNA form, the CDR3 reads TGTGCCAGCAGCTGGTGGGCTAGCGGGAGTAGGGGGTCCTACGAGCAGTACTTC.

This clonotype was observed many times. The chain carries TRBV27 and TRBJ2-7; 7 positions match TRBD1. After removal of 4 bases from V and 3 bases from J, the junction contained 9 bases not matched to a gene. This CDR3 has 15 amino acids. CDR1 MNHEY and CDR2 SMNVEV come from the germline V gene (reference sequence). The CDR3: CASSSLASGGYEQYF. The CDR3 DNA reads as TGTGCCAGCAGTTCGTTGGCCTCAGGGGGCTACGAGCAGTACTTC.

V and J are TRBV4-1 and TRBJ2-5; D assignment may be TRBD1 or TRBD2 (6 bases each). CDR1 is MGHRA and CDR2 is YSYEKL in the germline V gene. The CDR3 runs to 16 residues. Trimming removed 4 bases from V and 4 bases from J, with 19 bases in between. CDR3 bases: TGCGCCAGCAGCCTGGGAGGTGGAAAGGGGGGAGAGACCCAGTACTTC. Protein product: CASSLGGGKGGETQYF.

The V call is TRBV10-3, the J call TRBJ1-2; D may be TRBD1 (6 bases). Germline V gene sequence: CDR1 ENHRY, CDR2 SYGVKD. The CDR3 runs to 12 residues. V lost 6 bases and J 10 bases, leaving 15 bases between the germline ends. CDR3 sequence (DNA): TGTGCCATCAGCCGGGACATCGACGACTACACCTTC. It translates to CAISRDIDDYTF.

The rearrangement uses TRBV20-1 and TRBJ1-1, with D possibly matching TRBD1 (5 bases). Germline CDR1 DFQATT, CDR2 SNEGSKA (reference sequence). This CDR3 is 15 amino acids long. Trimming took 5 bases from V and 11 from J, leaving 27 bases between them. CDR3 nucleotide sequence: TGCAGTGCTCAACCGCGCGAGGGGCGGATTGCGATCGCTTTCTTT. Translating it yields CSAQPREGRIAIAFF.

J is TRBJ1-1 and V is TRBV20-1; 9 nucleotides align to TRBD1. J gave up 5 bases and V 5 bases, and 6 bases lay outside the gene matches. CDR3 size: 13 residues. Per germline, CDR1 DFQATT and CDR2 SNEGSKA (reference sequence). The CDR3 nucleotides are TGCAGTGCTGGAGGACAGGGGTCGACTGAAGCTTTCTTT. Translation: CSAGGQGSTEAFF.